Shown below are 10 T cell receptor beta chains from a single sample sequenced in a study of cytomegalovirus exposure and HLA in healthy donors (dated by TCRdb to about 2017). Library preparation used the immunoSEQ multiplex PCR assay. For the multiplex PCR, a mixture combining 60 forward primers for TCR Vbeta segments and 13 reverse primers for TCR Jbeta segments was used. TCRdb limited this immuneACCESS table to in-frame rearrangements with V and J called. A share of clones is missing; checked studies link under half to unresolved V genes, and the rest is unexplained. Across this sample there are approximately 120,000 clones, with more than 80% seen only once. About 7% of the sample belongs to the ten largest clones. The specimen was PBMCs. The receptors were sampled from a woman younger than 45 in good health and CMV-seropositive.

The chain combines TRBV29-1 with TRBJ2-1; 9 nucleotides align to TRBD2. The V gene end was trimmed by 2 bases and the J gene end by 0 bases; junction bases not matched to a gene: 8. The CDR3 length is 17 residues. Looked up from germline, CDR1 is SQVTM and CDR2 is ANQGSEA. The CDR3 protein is CSVELAGNFFSYNEQFF. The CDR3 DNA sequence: TGCAGCGTTGAACTAGCGGGAAACTTTTTCTCCTACAATGAGCAGTTCTTC.

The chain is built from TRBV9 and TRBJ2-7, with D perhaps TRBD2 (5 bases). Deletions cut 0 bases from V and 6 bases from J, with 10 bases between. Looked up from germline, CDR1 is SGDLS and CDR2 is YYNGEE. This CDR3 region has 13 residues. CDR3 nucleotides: TGTGCCAGCAGCGTAGGAGGGTATAGCGAGCAGTACTTC. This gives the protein CASSVGGYSEQYF.

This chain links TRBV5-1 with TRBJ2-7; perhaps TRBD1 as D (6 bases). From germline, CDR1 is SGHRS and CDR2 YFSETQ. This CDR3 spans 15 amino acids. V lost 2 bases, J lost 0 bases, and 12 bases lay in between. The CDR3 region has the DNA TGCGCCAGCAGCTTCGGGACACCGAGCTCCTACGAGCAGTACTTC. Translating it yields CASSFGTPSSYEQYF.

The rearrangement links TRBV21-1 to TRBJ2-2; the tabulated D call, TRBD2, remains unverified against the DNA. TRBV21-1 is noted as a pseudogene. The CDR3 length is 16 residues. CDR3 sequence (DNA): TGTGCCAGCAGCAAAGCCCCGGGAGCGTGGCACCGGGGAGCTGTTTTT. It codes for CASSKAPGAWHRGAVF.

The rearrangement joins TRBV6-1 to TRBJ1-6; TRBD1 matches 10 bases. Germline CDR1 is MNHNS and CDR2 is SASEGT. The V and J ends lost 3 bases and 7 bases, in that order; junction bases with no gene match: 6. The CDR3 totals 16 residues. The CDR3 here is CASSELRTGGNSPLHF. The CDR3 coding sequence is TGTGCCAGCAGTGAGCTACGGACAGGGGGGAATTCACCCCTCCACTTT.

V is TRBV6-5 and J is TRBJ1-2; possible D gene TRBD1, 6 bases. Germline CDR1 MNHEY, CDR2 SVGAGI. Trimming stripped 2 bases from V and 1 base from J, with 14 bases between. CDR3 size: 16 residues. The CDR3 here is CASSYRRTDINYGYTF. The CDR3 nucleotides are TGTGCCAGCAGTTACCGCCGGACAGATATTAACTATGGCTACACCTTC.

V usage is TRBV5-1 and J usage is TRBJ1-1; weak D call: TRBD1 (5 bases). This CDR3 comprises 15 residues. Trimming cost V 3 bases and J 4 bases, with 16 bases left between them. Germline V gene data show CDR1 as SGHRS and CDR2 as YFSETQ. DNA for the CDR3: TGCGCCAGCAGCTACTGGTCGGGGGGGGGCACTGAAGCTTTCTTT. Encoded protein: CASSYWSGGGTEAFF. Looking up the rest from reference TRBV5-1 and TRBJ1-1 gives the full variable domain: KAGVTQTPRYLIKTRGQQVTLSCSPISGHRSVSWYQQTPGQGLQFLFEYFSETQRNKGNFPGRFSGRQFSNSRSEMNVSTLELGDSALYLCASSYWSGGGTEAFFGQGTRLTVV.

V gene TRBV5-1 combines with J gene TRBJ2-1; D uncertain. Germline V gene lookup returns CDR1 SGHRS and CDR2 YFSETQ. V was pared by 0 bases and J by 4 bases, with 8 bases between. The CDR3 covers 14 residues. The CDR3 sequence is CASSLAGPYNEQFF. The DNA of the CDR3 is TGCGCCAGCAGCTTGGCGGGTCCTTACAATGAGCAGTTCTTC.

The CDR3 loop is CASSSQGYQPQHF. In DNA form, the CDR3 reads TGTGCCAGCAGTTCTCAGGGGTATCAGCCCCAGCATTTT. V and J are TRBV27 and TRBJ1-5; D is possibly TRBD1 (6 bases). Trimming shortened V by 4 bases and J by 5 bases, and 9 bases separated the two germline ends. In germline, CDR1 is MNHEY, CDR2 SMNVEV (reference sequence). The CDR3 extends over 13 amino acids.

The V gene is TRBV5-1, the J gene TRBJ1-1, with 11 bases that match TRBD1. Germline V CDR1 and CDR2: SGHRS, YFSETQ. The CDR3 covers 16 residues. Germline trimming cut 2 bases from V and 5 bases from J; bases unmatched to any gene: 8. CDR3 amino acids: CASSLGQGAPGTEAFF. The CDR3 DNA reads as TGCGCCAGCAGCTTAGGACAGGGGGCGCCTGGGACTGAAGCTTTCTTT.